This T cell receptor beta chain was captured in a study of blood T cells in healthy people across ages. This CDR3 contains 16 residues. The V gene's germline CDR1 is SGHRS and CDR2 YFSETQ. V lost 2 bases and J 1 base, leaving 14 bases between the germline ends. For the second PCR, which ran for about 7 to 11 cycles, a sample-barcoded 5' primer and a J-beta primer mix were used. Each cDNA molecule was tagged by a template-switch adaptor that had 12 random nucleotides. TCRdb re-called the 5' RACE reads with MiXCR, one entry per CDR3 protein. The profile shows about 1,800,000 distinct CDR3 sequences, 28% of them singletons.

This TCR was recovered from a woman in her thirties in good health. Sequenced: blood. The rearrangement joins TRBV5-1 to TRBJ2-3; D may be TRBD2 (6 bases). CDR3 nucleotides: TGCGCCAGCAGCTTAAATCTAGGAGGGGGCACAGATACGCAGTATTTT. This sequence encodes CASSLNLGGGTDTQYF.